Below, one T cell receptor beta chain is given with its context. Which antigen it targets is not known. No base-level quality is on record; no much larger clone is a single base apart. This sample was included in a study of blood T cell repertoires in COVID-19 (dated by TCRdb to about 2020). For context, the study as a whole: The collaborator samples originated in the United States, Italy and Spain and spanned the acute and convalescent phases of COVID-19. The material from the prospective study consisted of cDNA or gDNA derived from T cells, B-cell-depleted T cells, or PBMCs. The dataset comprised deeply sampled blood TCRbeta repertoires from subjects exposed to, actively infected with, or recovered from COVID-19. The repertoires were released in a freely available public database meant as a resource for research on the immune response to SARS-CoV-2. The samples were drawn from the first 160 participants of the ongoing ImmuneRACE study and from over 950 subjects provided by 6 global collaborators. Nearly every sample came with metadata listing a de-identified subject ID, COVID-19 status, age in years and sex. Where HLA class I and class II types were available, the types were taken from metadata supplied by the sample provider, not from assay-based typing. Paper-wide results and their limitations: How much clinical and demographic metadata was included differed by source and by participant, and the metadata was provided uncurated.

TCRbeta CDR3 regions were amplified from genomic DNA using the immunoSEQ Assay, a bias-controlled multiplex PCR. Per the original workflow: Nucleated cell counts per sample were estimated from amplification of reference gene primers within the assay. Sequence reads were collapsed and filtered to measure the absolute abundance of every unique TCRbeta CDR3 rearrangement. For each sample, productive Simpson clonality was calculated as the square root of Simpson's diversity index over productive rearrangements. TCRdb holds this immuneACCESS table with in-frame rearrangements only. Some clones are missing; in checked studies, unresolved V genes explain under half, and the rest has no known cause. The DNA was the basis for D and trimming; V, J and clone size are from that table. This sample has 150,000 or so clones in its table, and approximately 84% of those were observed once. In total, the top ten clones hold about 12% of the sample.

Taken from the germline V gene, the CDR1 and CDR2 loops are SGHDN and FVKESK. The CDR3 numbers 15 residues from cysteine through phenylalanine. Of all the DNA, just the CDR3 is kept, 45 bases in frame from base 1. V and J are truncated by 2 bases and 1 base respectively, leaving an intervening sequence of 10 bases. Participants in the prospective study were enrolled through a virtual design, were aged about 18 to 100 years, and lived in some 24 United States geographic areas. To assign participants to cohorts, the prospective study relied on clinical history that participants themselves reported in a screening survey and a study questionnaire. Recovered participants in ImmuneRACE Cohort 3 were defined by two consecutive negative NP/OP PCR tests, clearance by a healthcare professional, or resolution of symptoms. In the prospective study, whole blood, serum and a nasopharyngeal or oropharyngeal swab were collected from each participant by mobile phlebotomists. Over an approximately 2-month period, participants in the prospective study had the option of providing additional blood draws and questionnaires. Before DNA extraction, blood samples from the prospective study were shipped at room temperature or frozen.

The receptor was isolated from a man aged 50 or older who had recovered from COVID-19. Sequenced sample: PBMCs or T cells enriched from blood (not recorded which). The rearranged chain carries TRBV14 and TRBJ2-3, and perhaps TRBD2 as D gene, on 6 matching bases. The DNA reads TGTGCCAGCAGCCAAACCAGACTAGGCACAGATACGCAGTATTTT. Its product reads: CASSQTRLGTDTQYF.